This TCR beta chain was identified during a study of blood T cell repertoires in COVID-19. Across the study: Sites across the United States, Italy and Spain contributed samples from acute and convalescent COVID-19.

Under the authors' procedure: Amplification from reference gene primers served as the basis for estimated nucleated cell counts. The protocol was immunoSEQ multiplex PCR, while the TCRdb copy is restricted to in-frame clones and leaves out a portion. Clone size and V and J calls were adopted from that table, with D and trimming inferred from the DNA. The sample contains 200,000 to 250,000 clones, around 90% of which appear only once. Individuals aged about 18 to 100 years were recruited from 24 US areas. Either two negative PCRs, clearance, or symptom resolution qualified Cohort 3 donors as recovered. The CDR3 length is 14 residues. Germline V gene sequence: CDR1 SGHTA, CDR2 FQGNSA. V gave up 5 bases and J gave up 6 bases; unmatched junction bases: 5.

The sample was PBMCs or T cells enriched from blood (not recorded which). This chain connects TRBV7-2 to TRBJ1-5; 9 bases are shared with TRBD1. This clonotype was obtained from a man younger than 45 who had recovered from COVID-19. CDR3 coding DNA: TGTGCCAGCAGCGCAGGGACAGGGAGTCAGCCCCAGCATTTT. It translates to CASSAGTGSQPQHF.